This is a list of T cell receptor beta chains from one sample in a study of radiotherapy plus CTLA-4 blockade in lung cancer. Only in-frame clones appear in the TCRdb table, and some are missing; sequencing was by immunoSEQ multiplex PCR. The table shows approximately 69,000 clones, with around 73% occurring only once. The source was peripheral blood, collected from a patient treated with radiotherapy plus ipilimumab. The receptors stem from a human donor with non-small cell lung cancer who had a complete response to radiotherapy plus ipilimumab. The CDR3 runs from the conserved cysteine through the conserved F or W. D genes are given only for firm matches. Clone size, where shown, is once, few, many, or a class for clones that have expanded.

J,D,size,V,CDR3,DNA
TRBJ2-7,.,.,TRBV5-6,CASSYIGGTYEQYF,TGTGCCAGCAGTTACATAGGGGGAACCTACGAGCAGTACTTC
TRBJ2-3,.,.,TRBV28,CASRGGSAASTDTQYF,TGTGCCAGCAGAGGCGGATCAGCGGCAAGCACAGATACGCAGTATTTT
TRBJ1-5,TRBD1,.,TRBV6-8,CASSSGDRALGQPQHF,TGTGCCAGCAGTTCTGGGGACAGGGCCCTCGGTCAGCCCCAGCATTTT
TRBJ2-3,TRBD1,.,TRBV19,CASSARQGRETDTQYF,TGTGCCAGTAGTGCCCGACAGGGTCGGGAAACAGATACGCAGTATTTT
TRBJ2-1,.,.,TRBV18,CASSPGSYNEQFF,TGTGCCAGCTCACCAGGGTCCTACAATGAGCAGTTCTTC
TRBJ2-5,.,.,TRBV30,CAWNLGTPYQETQYF,TGTGCCTGGAATCTGGGGACACCGTACCAAGAGACCCAGTACTTC
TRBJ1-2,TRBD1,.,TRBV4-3,CASSRGTGSDYGYTF,TGCGCCAGCAGCCGGGGGACAGGGAGCGACTATGGCTACACCTTC
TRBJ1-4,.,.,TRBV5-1,CASSLESAGIAEKLFF,TGCGCCAGCAGCTTGGAGAGCGCAGGGATCGCTGAAAAACTGTTTTTT
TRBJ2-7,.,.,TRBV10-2,CASSEVRDEQYF,TGCGCCAGCAGTGAGGTGAGGGATGAGCAGTACTTC
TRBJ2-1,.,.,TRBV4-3,CASSQEGGNYNEQFF,TGCGCCAGCAGCCAAGAGGGGGGAAACTACAATGAGCAGTTCTTC
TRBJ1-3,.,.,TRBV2,CASSEDSVANTIYF,TGTGCCAGCAGTGAGGACAGTGTAGCGAACACCATATATTTT
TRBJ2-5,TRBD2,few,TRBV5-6,CASSPGGETQYF,TGTGCCAGCAGCCCCGGGGGGGAGACCCAGTACTTC
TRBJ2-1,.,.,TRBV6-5,CASSATGKEQFF,TGTGCCAGCAGTGCCACAGGGAAGGAGCAGTTCTTC
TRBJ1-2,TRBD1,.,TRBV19,CASSMGQDFFNYGYTF,TGTGCCAGTAGTATGGGACAGGATTTCTTTAACTATGGCTACACCTTC
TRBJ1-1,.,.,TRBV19,CASSREGPYTEAFF,TGTGCCAGTAGCCGGGAAGGGCCTTACACTGAAGCTTTCTTT
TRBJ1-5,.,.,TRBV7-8,CASSNRPGEPQHF,TGTGCCAGCAGCAACAGGCCGGGGGAGCCCCAGCATTTT
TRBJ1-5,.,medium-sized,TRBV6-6,CASRREQPQHF,TGTGCCAGCAGAAGAGAACAGCCCCAGCATTTT
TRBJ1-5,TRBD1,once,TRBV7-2,CASSSLGQILNQPQHF,TGTGCCAGCAGCTCTTTGGGACAGATCCTCAATCAGCCCCAGCATTTT
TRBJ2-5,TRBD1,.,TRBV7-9,CASSRQGPQETQYF,TGTGCCAGCAGCCGACAGGGGCCACAAGAGACCCAGTACTTC
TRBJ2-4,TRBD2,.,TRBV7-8,CASSFRLAGGLNIQYF,TGTGCCAGCAGCTTTCGTCTAGCGGGAGGGTTAAACATTCAGTACTTC
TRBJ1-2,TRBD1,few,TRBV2,CASNRRDSPYGYTF,TGTGCCAGCAACCGAAGGGACAGCCCCTATGGCTACACCTTC
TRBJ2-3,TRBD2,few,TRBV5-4,CASSSRTSGSTDTQYF,TGTGCCAGCAGCTCTAGGACTAGCGGGAGCACAGATACGCAGTATTTT